Below, 3 T cell receptor beta chains from the same sample are listed, as sequenced in a study of graft-versus-host responses after intestinal transplantation. Which antigens these TCRs recognize remains unknown. Sequencing was performed with immunoSEQ multiplex PCR; in TCRdb, only in-frame clones are kept and a portion is missing. The sample lists about 120,000 clones, less than 95% occurring once. This specimen consisted of unstimulated CD4+ T cells sorted from spleen or lymph node cells, obtained before intestinal transplant. These receptor sequences come from a human donor who received an intestinal transplant.

This chain connects TRBV25-1 to TRBJ2-1; TRBD1 matches at 9 bases. In germline, CDR1 is MGHDK, CDR2 SYGVNS. The length of the CDR3 is 13 residues. With 8 bases clipped from V and 9 bases from J, the junction kept 8 bases outside the gene matches. CDR3 in amino acids: CASCGQGSSEQFF. The CDR3 nucleotides are TGTGCCAGCTGCGGACAGGGGTCGAGTGAGCAGTTCTTC. The full variable domain, with the rest looked up from reference TRBV25-1 and TRBJ2-1, is EADIYQTPRYLVIGTGKKITLECSQTMGHDKMYWYQQDPGMELHLIHYSYGVNSTEKGDLSSESTVSRIRTEHFPLTLESARPSHTSQYLCASCGQGSSEQFFGPGTRLTVL.

The rearrangement links TRBV18 to TRBJ2-4; 13 bases match TRBD2. CDR1 and CDR2 (germline): KGHSH, LQKENI. V gave up 3 bases and J gave up 1 base; unmatched junction bases: 0. The CDR3 loop spans 16 amino acids. For the CDR3, the DNA is TGTGCCAGCTCACCGACTAGCGGGAGGGCCAAAAACATTCAGTACTTC. As protein: CASSPTSGRAKNIQYF.

The rearrangement links TRBV5-1 to TRBJ2-7, with no clear D. CDR3 length equals 15 residues. Germline V lookup: CDR1 SGHRS, CDR2 YFSETQ. Trimming removed 0 bases from V and 5 bases from J, with 15 bases in between. The CDR3 DNA reads TGCGCCAGCAGCTTGGGTTCACTGAGGAGTGACGAGCAGTACTTC. Translated: CASSLGSLRSDEQYF.